The 32 T cell receptor beta chains given below trace back to one sample, sequenced in a study of blood T cells in healthy people across ages. Using a J-beta primer mix together with a sample-barcoded 5' primer, a second PCR was run for roughly 6 to 12 cycles. TCRdb reanalysed the 5' RACE reads using MiXCR and keeps one entry per CDR3 protein. This table has hundreds of thousands of distinct CDR3 sequences, 46% appearing once. The source material was blood. Receptor source: a man older than 75 in good health.

The rearrangement joins TRBV6-5 to TRBJ1-2, with D possibly matching TRBD1 (5 bases). The CDR3 consists of 14 residues. The germline V gene has CDR1 MNHEY and CDR2 SVGAGI. V was cut by 8 bases and J by 4 bases, with 17 bases left in between. The CDR3 region has the DNA TGTGCCAGCGCCCAGGCTAGGGGTGGCTATGGCTACACCTTC. Translated, it gives CASAQARGGYGYTF.

This clonotype was counted at least ten times. A much larger clone differs from this one at a single base, so this may be a read error. The V call is TRBV2, the J call TRBJ2-1; 7 bases align to TRBD2. With V trimmed by 6 bases and J by 9 bases, 8 bases remained unmatched. The CDR3 has 13 amino acids. Per germline, CDR1 SNHLY and CDR2 FYNNEI. This CDR3 reads CASRCGLDSEQFF. CDR3 nucleotide sequence: TGTGCCAGCAGATGTGGACTAGATAGTGAGCAGTTCTTC.

The sample holds many counts of this clonotype. The J gene is TRBJ2-6, the V gene TRBV7-2; possibly TRBD2 for D (6 bases). There are 16 residues in the CDR3. Trimming stripped 5 bases from V and 4 bases from J, with 15 bases between. Germline loops: CDR1 SGHTA, CDR2 FQGNSA. The CDR3 nucleotides read TGTGCCAGCAGCCCCCAGCTGGGGAGGGGGGCCAACGTCCTGACTTTC. Its translation: CASSPQLGRGANVLTF.

This clonotype was detected only once. This rearrangement joins TRBV10-3 to TRBJ1-6; 7 bases align to TRBD1. This CDR3 comprises 15 residues. The J segment lost 2 bases and the V segment lost 6 bases, leaving 4 bases of the junction unmatched. The germline V gene has CDR1 ENHRY and CDR2 SYGVKD. CDR3 in amino acids: CAISLQGTYNSPLHF. CDR3 nucleotides: TGTGCCATCAGCCTACAGGGGACCTATAATTCACCCCTCCACTTT.

The sample holds many counts of this clonotype. The CDR3 region has the DNA TGTGCCAGCACCCGGTCTGGGGCCAACGTCCTGACTTTC. It is translated as CASTRSGANVLTF. The chain combines TRBV28 with TRBJ2-6; D is uncertain. V lost 7 bases and J lost 1, with 5 bases in between. This CDR3 has 13 residues. CDR1 and CDR2 (germline): MDHEN, SYDVKM. The whole variable domain, remainder taken from reference TRBV28 and TRBJ2-6, is DVKVTQSSRYLVKRTGEKVFLECVQDMDHENMFWYRQDPGLGLRLIYFSYDVKMKEKGDIPEGYSVSREKKERFSLILESASTNQTSMYLCASTRSGANVLTFGAGSRLTVL.

The rearrangement joins TRBV30 to TRBJ1-1, with unresolved D. The CDR3 runs to 13 residues. V gave up 0 bases and J gave up 1 base, with 6 bases separating them. Germline CDR1 GTSNPN, CDR2 SVGIG (reference sequence). The CDR3 DNA reads as TGTGCCTGGAGTGTTACGAGGAACACTGAAGCTTTCTTT. Translating it yields CAWSVTRNTEAFF.

The genes are TRBV7-3 and TRBJ2-1; unclear D gene. The DNA end favors TRBJ2-7, so the J call may be wrong. Germline V gene lookup returns CDR1 SGHTA and CDR2 FQGTGA. The CDR3 has 13 residues. The CDR3 coding sequence is TGTGCCAGCAGCAAAAGCCATTACAATGAGCAGTACTTC. It codes for CASSKSHYNEQYF.

This clonotype was counted a single time. The CDR3 bases are TGCGCCAGCAGCCAAGAGGCAGGTCGAGCGGGAGGCGCCTACAATGAGCAGTTCTTC. Translated: CASSQEAGRAGGAYNEQFF. The chain links TRBV4-3 to TRBJ2-1; 9 bases are a match to TRBD2. The CDR3 covers 19 residues. Trimming removed 0 bases from V and 2 bases from J; junction bases left unmatched: 11. Per the germline V gene, CDR1 is LGHNA and CDR2 is YSLEER.

The chain recombines TRBV6-2 or TRBV6-3 with TRBJ1-2; 8 bases fit TRBD1. The CDR3 runs 15 residues. The trim removed 6 bases at V and 5 bases at J, leaving 11 bases unmatched. Germline values: CDR1 MNHEY, CDR2 SVGEGT. The CDR3 reads CASRGRTGILYGYTF. Here the CDR3 DNA reads TGTGCCAGCAGAGGTCGGACAGGGATCTTGTATGGCTACACCTTC.

The chain links TRBV4-1 to TRBJ1-2; D might be TRBD1 (6 bases). Germline V lookup: CDR1 MGHRA, CDR2 YSYEKL. There are 16 residues in the CDR3. V gave up 1 base and J gave up 2 bases, with 14 bases separating them. The CDR3 sequence: CASSQAGTPTNYGYTF. CDR3 nucleotide sequence: TGCGCCAGCAGCCAAGCCGGGACACCAACGAACTATGGCTACACCTTC.

This clonotype was recorded a few times. This chain joins TRBV19 and TRBJ1-2; D unresolved. The CDR3 runs to 15 residues. The V and J ends lost 1 base and 2 bases respectively, with 11 bases between them. Germline values: CDR1 LNHDA, CDR2 SQIVND (reference sequence). CDR3 residues: CASSIVPDYNYGYTF. The DNA for the CDR3 is TGTGCCAGTAGTATAGTCCCTGATTACAACTATGGCTACACCTTC.

This chain joins TRBV6-6 and TRBJ2-3; 8 bases are shared with TRBD1. Germline V gene sequence: CDR1 MNHNY, CDR2 SVGAGI (reference sequence). Germline trimming cut 3 bases from V and 6 bases from J; bases unmatched to any gene: 8. The CDR3 has 15 amino acids. The CDR3 spells CASSYVPGTGDTQYF. In DNA form, the CDR3 reads TGTGCCAGCAGTTATGTCCCCGGGACAGGCGATACGCAGTATTTT.

As to this clonotype: Germline and junction disagree at one end, which may indicate a read error. V and J are TRBV12-3 or TRBV12-4 and TRBJ2-1; 11 bases map to TRBD2. The CDR3 contains 18 residues. The CDR3 bases are TGTGTCAGCAGGCCGGGACTAGCGGTCCGCTCATCCTACAATGAGCAGTTCTTC. Its protein is CVSRPGLAVRSSYNEQFF.

The rearrangement joins TRBV7-2 to TRBJ2-1, with D perhaps TRBD1 (5 bases). This CDR3 has 14 residues. Germline V gene lookup returns CDR1 SGHTA and CDR2 FQGNSA. V was shortened by 4 bases and J by 3 bases, with 10 bases between the two germline ends. The CDR3 reads CASSYRTNYNEQFF. For the CDR3, the DNA is TGTGCCAGCAGCTACAGGACGAACTACAATGAGCAGTTCTTC.

This clonotype was detected only a few times. The chain recombines TRBV27 with TRBJ2-7; a weak D match, TRBD1 (7 bases). From germline, CDR1 is MNHEY and CDR2 SMNVEV (reference sequence). Trimming removed 5 bases from V and 0 bases from J, with 17 bases in between. CDR3 length: 16 amino acids. Written as DNA, the CDR3 is TGTGCCAGCAGTACACCCGCGGGACAGCACTCCTACGAGCAGTACTTC. Amino acids: CASSTPAGQHSYEQYF.

The chain employs TRBV10-3 and TRBJ2-2; tentatively, D is TRBD1 (5 bases). The V end lost 4 bases, the J end lost 5 bases, and 5 bases lay between the germline ends. Germline CDR1 and CDR2: ENHRY and SYGVKD. There are 12 residues in the CDR3. This CDR3 reads CAISAGTGELFF. DNA for the CDR3: TGTGCCATCAGTGCAGGGACCGGGGAGCTGTTTTTT.

This clonotype was recorded once. This chain uses TRBV27 with TRBJ1-2; perhaps TRBD1 as D (5 bases). CDR1 is MNHEY and CDR2 is SMNVEV in the germline V gene (reference sequence). The CDR3 is 14 residues long. Trimming removed 5 bases from V and 4 bases from J, with 14 bases in between. The DNA of the CDR3 is TGTGCCAGCAGTCCGACAGTTATGCTCTATGGCTACACCTTC. Amino acid sequence: CASSPTVMLYGYTF.

V and J are TRBV12-3 or TRBV12-4 and TRBJ2-3, with a weak D call TRBD2 (5 bases). Trimming took 1 base from V and 7 from J, leaving 18 bases between them. There are 16 residues in the CDR3. The CDR3 here is CASSLERRLPGYTQYF. As DNA, the CDR3 is TGTGCCAGCAGTTTAGAGAGGAGACTACCCGGTTATACGCAGTATTTT.

The CDR3 spells CASSLGQRGGDTQYF. CDR3 coding DNA: TGTGCCAGCAGCTTGGGGCAGAGAGGGGGAGATACGCAGTATTTT. The rearrangement uses TRBV5-6 and TRBJ2-3, with D tentatively TRBD1 (6 bases). Per germline, CDR1 SGHDT and CDR2 YYEEEE. This CDR3 contains 15 residues. Trimming shortened V by 0 bases and J by 5 bases, and 13 bases separated the two germline ends.

The CDR3 DNA is TGTGCCAGCAGCGCCACGGGATCGTATTCCTATGGCTACACCTTC. It encodes CASSATGSYSYGYTF. The V call is TRBV11-2, the J call TRBJ1-2; no clear D. Germline V CDR1 and CDR2: SGHAT, FQNNGV. CDR3 length: 15 amino acids. Between the trimmed V and J ends, which lost 5 bases and 4 bases, there was a span of 17 bases.

This clonotype was detected only once. The rearrangement joins TRBV20-1 to TRBJ2-7, with D perhaps TRBD1 or TRBD2 (5 bases each). The CDR3 length is 14 residues. Trimming pared 1 base from V and 3 bases from J, leaving 13 bases between. Germline assignment: CDR1 DFQATT and CDR2 SNEGSKA (reference sequence). This chain's CDR3 is CSARGGWGHYEQYF. CDR3 bases: TGCAGTGCTAGAGGGGGGTGGGGTCACTACGAGCAGTACTTC.

The gene calls are TRBV7-9 and TRBJ2-1, with D perhaps matching TRBD2 (6 bases). With 0 bases removed from V and 2 bases from J, the gap between germline ends came to 11 bases. The germline CDR1 and CDR2 sequences are SEHNR and FQNEAQ (reference sequence). This CDR3 contains 16 residues. The CDR3 DNA reads TGTGCCAGCAGCTTAGCCGGGACTCCTACCTACAATGAGCAGTTCTTC. Translation gives CASSLAGTPTYNEQFF. Filled out from reference TRBV7-9 and TRBJ2-1, the complete variable domain reads DTGVSQNPRHKITKRGQNVTFRCDPISEHNRLYWYRQTLGQGPEFLTYFQNEAQLEKSRLLSDRFSAERPKGSFSTLEIQRTEQGDSAMYLCASSLAGTPTYNEQFFGPGTRLTVL.

In the case of this clonotype: A read error is likely, as this CDR3 ends without the conserved phenylalanine or tryptophan. The V and J genes are TRBV11-3 and TRBJ2-7, with a tentative D call TRBD2 (6 bases). Germline CDR1 and CDR2: SGHNT and YENEEA. The CDR3 runs 14 residues. Trimming cost V 1 base and J 1 base, with 8 bases left between them. As DNA, the CDR3 is TGTGCCAGCAGCTTAGTGCGGGGTTCCTACGAGCAGTACCTC. Amino acid sequence: CASSLVRGSYEQYL.

The chain uses TRBV28 and TRBJ2-7, with TRBD2 identical over 7 bases. Per germline, CDR1 MDHEN and CDR2 SYDVKM. The CDR3 totals 14 residues. Trimming cost V 10 bases and J 0 bases; bases outside gene matches: 9. This CDR3 reads CATSGGSSSYEQYF. In DNA, the CDR3 is TGTGCCACCTCGGGGGGTTCGAGCTCCTACGAGCAGTACTTC.

The table lists this clonotype with a few counts. The chain has TRBV24-1 and TRBJ2-4; D gene ambiguous. The DNA end is more similar to TRBJ2-7, so the J call may be wrong. The CDR3 loop spans 14 amino acids. Germline values: CDR1 KGHDR, CDR2 SFDVKD. Written as DNA, the CDR3 is TGTGCCACCAGTGAAGGGTCGTGGGGATACGAGCAGTACTTC. This gives the protein CATSEGSWGYEQYF.

The rearrangement joins TRBV7-6 to TRBJ2-7; D is unresolved. This CDR3 is 16 amino acids long. V was cut by 1 base and J by 3 bases, with 16 bases left in between. Germline assignment: CDR1 SGHVS and CDR2 FNYEAQ. The CDR3 sequence: CASSLGRGWRNYEQYF. DNA of the CDR3: TGTGCCAGCAGCTTAGGACGTGGCTGGAGAAACTACGAGCAGTACTTC.

The J gene is TRBJ2-6, the V gene TRBV10-3; 7 bases line up with TRBD1. Germline V gene data show CDR1 as ENHRY and CDR2 as SYGVKD. V lost 3 bases to trimming and J lost 2 bases; unmatched junction nucleotides: 7. There are 17 residues in the CDR3. The CDR3 region is CAISEDRVVAGANVLTF. CDR3 DNA sequence: TGTGCCATCAGTGAAGACAGGGTCGTGGCTGGGGCCAACGTCCTGACTTTC.

This clonotype was recorded many times. This rearrangement joins TRBV5-1 to TRBJ2-2, with a weak D call TRBD1 (6 bases). V was trimmed by 4 bases and J by 7 bases, leaving 17 bases between them. This CDR3 comprises 15 residues. Germline CDR1 is SGHRS and CDR2 is YFSETQ. The CDR3 protein is CASSRQDSVDGELFF. CDR3 bases: TGCGCCAGCAGCCGACAGGACAGTGTTGACGGGGAGCTGTTTTTT.

The chain is built from TRBV20-1 and TRBJ1-1; D is possibly TRBD1 (5 bases). CDR1 is DFQATT, CDR2 SNEGSKA, per germline (reference sequence). Trimming left V 3 bases short and J 0 bases short, with 14 bases between. The CDR3 has 15 amino acids. CDR3 amino acids: CSARSGVGLNTEAFF. DNA for the CDR3: TGCAGTGCTAGGTCGGGGGTGGGATTGAACACTGAAGCTTTCTTT.

The V and J genes are TRBV4-2 and TRBJ2-1; the D is unclear. The germline V gene encodes CDR1 LGHNA and CDR2 YNFKEQ. Trimming removed 0 bases at V and 8 bases at J, with 8 bases between. The CDR3 contains 13 residues. This CDR3 reads CASSQERIDEQFF. The CDR3 coding sequence is TGTGCCAGCAGCCAAGAGAGGATAGATGAGCAGTTCTTC.

The genes are TRBV4-2 and TRBJ1-1, with D maybe TRBD1 (5 bases). Germline CDR1 LGHNA, CDR2 YNFKEQ. Trimming took 0 bases from V and 8 from J, leaving 13 bases between them. The CDR3 runs 14 residues. The CDR3 sequence: CASSQDGTTEEAFF. Written as DNA, the CDR3 is TGTGCCAGCAGCCAAGATGGTACGACAGAAGAAGCTTTCTTT.

V gene TRBV27 combines with J gene TRBJ2-1; D might be TRBD1 or TRBD2, each matching 5 bases. This CDR3 comprises 17 residues. Germline lookup yields CDR1 MNHEY and CDR2 SMNVEV (reference sequence). V lost 5 bases, J lost 5 bases, and 22 bases lay in between. The CDR3 DNA is TGTGCCAGCAGTCCATCGCCCCCGGGACCAAGGAACAATGAGCAGTTCTTC. This codes for CASSPSPPGPRNNEQFF.